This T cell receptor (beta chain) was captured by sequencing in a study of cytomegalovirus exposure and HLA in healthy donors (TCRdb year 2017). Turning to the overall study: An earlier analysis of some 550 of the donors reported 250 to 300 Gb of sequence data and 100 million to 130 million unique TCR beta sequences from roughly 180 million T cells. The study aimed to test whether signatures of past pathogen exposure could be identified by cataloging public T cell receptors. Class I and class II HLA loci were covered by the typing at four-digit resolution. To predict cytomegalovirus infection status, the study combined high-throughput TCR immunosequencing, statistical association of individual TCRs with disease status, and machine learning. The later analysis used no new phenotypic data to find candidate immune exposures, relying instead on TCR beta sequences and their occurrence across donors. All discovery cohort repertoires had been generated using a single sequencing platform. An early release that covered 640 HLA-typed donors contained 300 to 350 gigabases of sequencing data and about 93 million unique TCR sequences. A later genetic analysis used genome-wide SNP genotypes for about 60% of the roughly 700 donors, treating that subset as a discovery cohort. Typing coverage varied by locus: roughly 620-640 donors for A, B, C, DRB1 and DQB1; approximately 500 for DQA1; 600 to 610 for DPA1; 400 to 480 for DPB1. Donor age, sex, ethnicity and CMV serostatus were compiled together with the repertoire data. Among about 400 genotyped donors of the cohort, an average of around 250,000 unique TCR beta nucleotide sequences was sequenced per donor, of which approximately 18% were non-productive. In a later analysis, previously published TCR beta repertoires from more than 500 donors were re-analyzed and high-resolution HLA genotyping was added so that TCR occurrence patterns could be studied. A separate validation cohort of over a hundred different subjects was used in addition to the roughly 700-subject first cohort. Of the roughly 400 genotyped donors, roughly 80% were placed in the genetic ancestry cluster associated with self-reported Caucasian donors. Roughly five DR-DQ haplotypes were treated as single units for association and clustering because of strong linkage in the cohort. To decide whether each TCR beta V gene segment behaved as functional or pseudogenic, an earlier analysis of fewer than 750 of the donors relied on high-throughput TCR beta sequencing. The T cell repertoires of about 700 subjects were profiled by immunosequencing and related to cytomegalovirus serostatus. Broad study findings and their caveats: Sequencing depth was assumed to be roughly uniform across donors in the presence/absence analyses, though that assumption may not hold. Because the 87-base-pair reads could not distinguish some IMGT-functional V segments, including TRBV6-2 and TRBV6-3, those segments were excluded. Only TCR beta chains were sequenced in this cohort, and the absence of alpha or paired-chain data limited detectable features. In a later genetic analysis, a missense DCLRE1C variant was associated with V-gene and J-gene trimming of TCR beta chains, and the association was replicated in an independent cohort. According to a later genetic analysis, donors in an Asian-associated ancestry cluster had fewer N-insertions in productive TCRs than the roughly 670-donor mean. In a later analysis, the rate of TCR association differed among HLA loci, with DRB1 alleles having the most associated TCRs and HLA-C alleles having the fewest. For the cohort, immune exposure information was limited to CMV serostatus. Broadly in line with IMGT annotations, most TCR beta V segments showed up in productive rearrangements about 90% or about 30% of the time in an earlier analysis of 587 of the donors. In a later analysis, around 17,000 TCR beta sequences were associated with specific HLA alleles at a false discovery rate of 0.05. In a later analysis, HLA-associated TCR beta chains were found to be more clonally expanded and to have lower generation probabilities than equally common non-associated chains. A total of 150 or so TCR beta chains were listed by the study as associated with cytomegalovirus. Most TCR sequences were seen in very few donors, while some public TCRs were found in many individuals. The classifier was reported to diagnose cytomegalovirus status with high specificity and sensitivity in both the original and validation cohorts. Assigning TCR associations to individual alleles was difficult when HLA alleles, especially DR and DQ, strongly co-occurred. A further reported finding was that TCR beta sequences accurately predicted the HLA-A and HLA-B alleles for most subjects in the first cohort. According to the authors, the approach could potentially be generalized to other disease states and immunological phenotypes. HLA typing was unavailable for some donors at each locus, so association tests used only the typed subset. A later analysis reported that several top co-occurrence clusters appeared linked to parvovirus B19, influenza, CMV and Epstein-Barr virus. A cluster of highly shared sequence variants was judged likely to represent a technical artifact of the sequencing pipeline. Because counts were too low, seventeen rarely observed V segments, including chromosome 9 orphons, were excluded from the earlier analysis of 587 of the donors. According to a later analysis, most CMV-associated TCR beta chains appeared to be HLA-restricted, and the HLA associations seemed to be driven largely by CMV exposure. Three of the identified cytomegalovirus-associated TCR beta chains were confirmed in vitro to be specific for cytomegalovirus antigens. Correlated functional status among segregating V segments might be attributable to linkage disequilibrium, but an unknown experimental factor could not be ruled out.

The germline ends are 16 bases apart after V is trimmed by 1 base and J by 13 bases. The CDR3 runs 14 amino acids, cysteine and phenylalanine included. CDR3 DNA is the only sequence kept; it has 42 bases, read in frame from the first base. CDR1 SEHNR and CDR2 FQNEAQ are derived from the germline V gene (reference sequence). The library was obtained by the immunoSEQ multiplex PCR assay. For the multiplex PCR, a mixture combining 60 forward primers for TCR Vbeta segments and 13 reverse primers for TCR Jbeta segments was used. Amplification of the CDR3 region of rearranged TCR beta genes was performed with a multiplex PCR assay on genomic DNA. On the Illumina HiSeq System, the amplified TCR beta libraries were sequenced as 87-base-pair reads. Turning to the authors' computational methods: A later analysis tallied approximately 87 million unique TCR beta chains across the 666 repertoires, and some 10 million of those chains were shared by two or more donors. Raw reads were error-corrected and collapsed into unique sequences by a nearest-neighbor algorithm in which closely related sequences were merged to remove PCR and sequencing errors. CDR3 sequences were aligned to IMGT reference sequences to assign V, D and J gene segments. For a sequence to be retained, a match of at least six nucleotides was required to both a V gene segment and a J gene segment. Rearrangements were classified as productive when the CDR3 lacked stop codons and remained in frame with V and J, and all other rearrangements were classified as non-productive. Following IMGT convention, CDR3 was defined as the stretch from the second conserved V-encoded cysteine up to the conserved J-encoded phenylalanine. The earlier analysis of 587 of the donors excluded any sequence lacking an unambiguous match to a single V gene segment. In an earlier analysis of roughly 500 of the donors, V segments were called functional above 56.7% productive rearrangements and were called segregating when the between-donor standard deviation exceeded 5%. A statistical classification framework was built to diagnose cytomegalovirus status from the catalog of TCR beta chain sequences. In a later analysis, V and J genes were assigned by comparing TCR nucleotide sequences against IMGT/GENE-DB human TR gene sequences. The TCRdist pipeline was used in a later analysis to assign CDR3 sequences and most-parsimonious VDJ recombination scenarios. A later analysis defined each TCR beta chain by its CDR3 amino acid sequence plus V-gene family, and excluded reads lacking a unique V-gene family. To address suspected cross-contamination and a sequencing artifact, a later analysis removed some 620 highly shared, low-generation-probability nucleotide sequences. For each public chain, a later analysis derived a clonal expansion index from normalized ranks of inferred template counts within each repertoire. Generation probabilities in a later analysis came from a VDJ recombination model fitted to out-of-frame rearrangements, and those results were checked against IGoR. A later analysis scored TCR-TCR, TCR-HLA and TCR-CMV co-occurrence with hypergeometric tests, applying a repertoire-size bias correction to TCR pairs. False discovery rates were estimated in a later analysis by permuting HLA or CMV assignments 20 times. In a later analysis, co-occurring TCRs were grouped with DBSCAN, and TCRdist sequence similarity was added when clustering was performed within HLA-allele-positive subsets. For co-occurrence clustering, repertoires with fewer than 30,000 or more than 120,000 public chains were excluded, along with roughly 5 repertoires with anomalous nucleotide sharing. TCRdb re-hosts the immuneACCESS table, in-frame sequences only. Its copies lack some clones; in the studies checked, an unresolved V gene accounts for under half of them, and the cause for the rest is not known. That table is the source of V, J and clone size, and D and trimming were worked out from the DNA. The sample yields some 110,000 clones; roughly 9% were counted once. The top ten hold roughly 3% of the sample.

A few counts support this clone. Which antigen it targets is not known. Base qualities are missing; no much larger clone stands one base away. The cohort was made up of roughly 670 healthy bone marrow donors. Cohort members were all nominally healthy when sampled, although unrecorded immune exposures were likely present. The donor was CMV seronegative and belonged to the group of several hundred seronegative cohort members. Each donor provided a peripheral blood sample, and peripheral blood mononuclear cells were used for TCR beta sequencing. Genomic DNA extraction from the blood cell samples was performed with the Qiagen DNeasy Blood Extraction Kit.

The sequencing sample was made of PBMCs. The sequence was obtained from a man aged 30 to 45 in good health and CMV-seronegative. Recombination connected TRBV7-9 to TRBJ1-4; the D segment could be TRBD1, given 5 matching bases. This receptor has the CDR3 CASSLGRGSARLFF. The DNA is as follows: TGTGCCAGCAGCTTAGGACGGGGGTCAGCAAGACTGTTTTTT.